This T cell receptor (beta chain) stems from a study of technical replicates of blood from a handful of donors. Assay used: immunoSEQ multiplex PCR; TCRdb lists only in-frame clones, some missing. This sample carries about 82,000 clones, roughly 93% of them seen once, and the ten largest clones take 0.39%. Comment on this clone: Germline and junction disagree at one end, which may indicate a read error.

The clonotype was recovered from a human donor in good health. Sequenced input: T cells isolated from PBMCs.

For the CDR3, the DNA is TGTGCTAGCAGCCACGGACTGGGGTTGGGCACAGATACGCAGTATTTT. Translated, it gives CASSHGLGLGTDTQYF. The rearrangement links TRBV7-7 to TRBJ2-3, with a tentative D call TRBD2 (5 bases). The CDR3 sequence is 16 residues long. Germline assignment: CDR1 SSHAT and CDR2 FNYEAQ (reference sequence).